A single sample gave rise to the 17 T cell receptor beta chains below, sequenced in a study of T cells expressing NK-cell markers. TCRdb re-called the 5' RACE reads and catalogs CDR3 proteins one per entry, DNA excluded. This sample's clone table lists about 400,000 distinct CDR3 sequences. What was sequenced was blood T cells: a sorted CD56 or NKG2C T cell subset, CD4+ or CD8+ T cells, or bulk PBMC T cells (not recorded which). The receptors were gathered from a woman aged 45-59 years in good health.

The V and J genes are TRBV5-1 and TRBJ1-2; TCRdb lists TRBD1, though no DNA is available to test this call. This CDR3 is built from 16 residues. CDR1 and CDR2 (germline): SGHRS, YFSETQ. The CDR3 reads CASSLDGQGASNGYTF.

The chain combines TRBV20-1 with TRBJ2-3; the D call of TRBD2 rests on TCRdb alone, since no DNA is present to check it. The CDR3 covers 16 residues. Germline lookup yields CDR1 DFQATT and CDR2 SNEGSKA (reference sequence). CDR3 loop: CSASPLSGRGTDTQYF.

The chain combines TRBV30 with TRBJ1-2. This CDR3 has 13 amino acids. CDR1 is GTSNPN, CDR2 SVGIG, per germline (reference sequence). The CDR3 reads CAWSSGFNYGYTF.

V and J are TRBV5-5 and TRBJ1-1; TCRdb calls TRBD1, which cannot be checked without DNA. Germline V lookup: CDR1 SGHKS, CDR2 YYEKEE (reference sequence). This CDR3 has 14 amino acids. The CDR3 sequence is CASSPGHMNTEAFF.

V usage is TRBV5-1 and J usage is TRBJ2-6; absent DNA, TCRdb's TRBD2 call cannot be checked. Germline V gene lookup returns CDR1 SGHRS and CDR2 YFSETQ. The CDR3 consists of 19 residues. The CDR3 reads CASSLPPSGRAPGANVLTF.

V gene TRBV6-5 combines with J gene TRBJ2-3. The CDR3 runs 15 residues. Germline CDR1 MNHEY, CDR2 SVGAGI. This CDR3 reads CASSLSRVLTDTQYF.

The chain employs TRBV4-1 and TRBJ2-3; TCRdb's D gene call, TRBD2, goes unchecked for lack of DNA. The length of the CDR3 is 17 residues. Germline lookup yields CDR1 MGHRA and CDR2 YSYEKL. CDR3 region: CASSQDKEGHRTDTQYF.

The J gene is TRBJ2-5, the V gene TRBV19; TCRdb returns TRBD1, unconfirmable since there is no DNA. Germline loops: CDR1 LNHDA, CDR2 SQIVND (reference sequence). CDR3 length equals 13 residues. CDR3 sequence: CASRRIPQETQYF.

V usage is TRBV11-3 and J usage is TRBJ2-4; TCRdb's D call of TRBD2 is untestable without DNA. The CDR3 contains 19 residues. The germline V gene has CDR1 SGHNT and CDR2 YENEEA. The CDR3 is CASSLGTSGRSLDKNIQYF.

The gene calls are TRBV12-3 or TRBV12-4 and TRBJ2-2; the TRBD1 assignment by TCRdb is unverifiable without DNA. The CDR3 length is 17 residues. CDR3 residues: CASIPQGGLANTGELFF.

The chain uses TRBV2 and TRBJ2-4. The CDR3 loop spans 11 amino acids. Looked up from germline, CDR1 is SNHLY and CDR2 is FYNNEI. This CDR3 reads CASSPLNIQYF. Supplemented by reference TRBV2 and TRBJ2-4, the full variable domain reads EPEVTQTPSHQVTQMGQEVILRCVPISNHLYFYWYRQILGQKVEFLVSFYNNEISEKSEIFDDQFSVERPDGSNFTLKIRSTKLEDSAMYFCASSPLNIQYFGAGTRLSVL.

The chain couples TRBV11-2 to TRBJ2-3; absent DNA, TCRdb's TRBD2 call cannot be checked. From germline, CDR1 is SGHAT and CDR2 FQNNGV. This CDR3 is 16 amino acids long. The CDR3 sequence: CATSLRREGDTDTQYF.

This sequence joins TRBV20-1 and TRBJ2-2; absent DNA, TCRdb's TRBD2 call cannot be checked. Germline V gene sequence: CDR1 DFQATT, CDR2 SNEGSKA (reference sequence). The CDR3 runs to 14 residues. CDR3 residues: CSVTGLAGPGELFF.

V and J are TRBV2 and TRBJ2-4; TCRdb proposes TRBD1, but this gene call is untestable without DNA. The CDR3 has 12 residues. Looked up from germline, CDR1 is SNHLY and CDR2 is FYNNEI. The CDR3 loop reads CASRRAENIQYF.

The chain employs TRBV20-1 and TRBJ2-6. Per germline, CDR1 DFQATT and CDR2 SNEGSKA (reference sequence). CDR3 length: 15 residues. This CDR3 is CSARSRSSGANVLTF.

This chain connects TRBV23-1 to TRBJ2-5; the TRBD2 assignment by TCRdb is unverifiable without DNA. TRBV23-1 is reported as an ORF; its role is uncertain. The CDR3 consists of 16 residues. This CDR3 reads CASSPRGGRGSETQYF.

The chain combines TRBV18 with TRBJ1-1; TCRdb returns TRBD1, unconfirmable since there is no DNA. The germline V gene encodes CDR1 KGHSH and CDR2 LQKENI. CDR3 length: 14 amino acids. This CDR3 is CASSLTPGDAEAFF.